The T cell receptor (beta chain) described here comes from a study of T cell changes during pregnancy in multiple sclerosis. Only in-frame clones appear in the TCRdb table, and some are missing; sequencing was by immunoSEQ multiplex PCR. The sample has approximately 34,000 clones; 90% are singletons. The V end lost 0 bases, the J end lost 14 bases, and 11 bases lay between the germline ends. The CDR3 extends over 11 amino acids. Germline CDR1 and CDR2: DFQATT and SNEGSKA (reference sequence). The rearrangement links TRBV20-1 to TRBJ2-1, with D maybe TRBD2 (6 bases). The receptor was derived from a female donor with multiple sclerosis, enrolled in a pregnancy study. Sample: CD8+ T cells from peripheral blood mononuclear cells, taken after pregnancy. For the CDR3, the DNA is TGCAGTGCTAGAGACGGGGGTCTGAAGTTCTTC. Translating gives CSARDGGLKFF.